This T cell receptor beta chain derives from a study of immune characterization of retroperitoneal liposarcoma. This clonotype was seen at least ten times. TCRdb processed the PCR reads anew with MiXCR; each CDR3 protein has one entry. The sample lists 10,000 to 11,000 distinct CDR3 sequences; around a third were seen once. V shed 3 bases and J 10 bases; nucleotides not matched to a gene: 6. The CDR3 is made up of 13 amino acids. The TCR sequence derives from a female donor with retroperitoneal liposarcoma. This rearrangement joins TRBV12-3 or TRBV12-4 to TRBJ2-1, with 7 bases fitting TRBD1. The sequenced sample was tumor tissue. The CDR3 loop is CASSFRQGSEQFF. CDR3 in DNA: TGTGCCAGCAGTTTCCGACAGGGAAGCGAGCAGTTCTTC.